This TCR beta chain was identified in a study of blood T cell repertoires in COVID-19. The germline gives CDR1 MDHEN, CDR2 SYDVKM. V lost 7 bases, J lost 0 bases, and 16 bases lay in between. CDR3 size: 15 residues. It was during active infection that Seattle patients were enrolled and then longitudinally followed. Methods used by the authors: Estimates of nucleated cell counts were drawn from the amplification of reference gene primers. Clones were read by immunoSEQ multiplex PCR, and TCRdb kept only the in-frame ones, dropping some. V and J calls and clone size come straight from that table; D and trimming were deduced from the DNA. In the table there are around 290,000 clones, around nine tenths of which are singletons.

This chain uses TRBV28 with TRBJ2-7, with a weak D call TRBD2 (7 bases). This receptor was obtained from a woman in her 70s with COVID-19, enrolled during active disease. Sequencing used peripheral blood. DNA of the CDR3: TGTGCCAGCATCTCGGGGGGCCGCGGCTCCTACGAGCAGTACTTC. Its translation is CASISGGRGSYEQYF.